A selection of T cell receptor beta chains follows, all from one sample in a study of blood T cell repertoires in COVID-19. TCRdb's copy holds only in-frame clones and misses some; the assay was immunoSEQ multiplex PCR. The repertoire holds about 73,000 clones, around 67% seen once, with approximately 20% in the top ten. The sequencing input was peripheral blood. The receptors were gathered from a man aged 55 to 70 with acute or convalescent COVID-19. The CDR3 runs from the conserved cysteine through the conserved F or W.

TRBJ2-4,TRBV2,CASSERTVQYF
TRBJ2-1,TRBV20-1,CSASRTGRGNEQFF
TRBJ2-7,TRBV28,CATWTVGSSYEQYF
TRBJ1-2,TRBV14,CASSQSMIDGYTF
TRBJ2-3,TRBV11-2,CASSPTGSRNTQYF
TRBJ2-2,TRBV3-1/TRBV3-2,CASEKAGGSGELFF
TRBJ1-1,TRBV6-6,CASTRTWETEAFF
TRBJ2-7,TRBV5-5,CASSLSLAGDTEEQYF
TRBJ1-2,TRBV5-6,CASSLTGGAYGYTF
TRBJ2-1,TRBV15,CATSSKRGGRGNEQFF
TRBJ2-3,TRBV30,CAWSEPTGLTDTQYF
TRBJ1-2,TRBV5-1,CASSLGQGFLDGYTF
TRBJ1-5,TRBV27,CASSLDGQLNQPQHF
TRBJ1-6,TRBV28,CASNFPSSPLHF
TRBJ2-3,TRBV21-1,CASSKGGAKRSGGSDTQYF
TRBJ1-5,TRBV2,CASCRDWDQPQHF
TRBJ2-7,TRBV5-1,CASKDEGQYEQYF
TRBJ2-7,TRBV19,CASTNDRREGEQYF
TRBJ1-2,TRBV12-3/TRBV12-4,CASISGVGGYTF
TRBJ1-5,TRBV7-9,CASSSHNSNQPQHF
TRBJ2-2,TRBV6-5,CASSITSGNTGELFF
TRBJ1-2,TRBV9,CASSVAGSNRVNYGYTF
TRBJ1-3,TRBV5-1,CASSLAQGFGNTIYF
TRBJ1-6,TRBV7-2,CASSSTGLNNSPLHF
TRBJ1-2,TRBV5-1,CASSLEGARGYGYTF
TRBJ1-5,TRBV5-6,CASSSDRGQGEGQPQHF
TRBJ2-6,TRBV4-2,CASSYFTAGASGANVLTF
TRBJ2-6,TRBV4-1,CASSQDLSRPRANVLTF
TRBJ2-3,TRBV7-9,CASSLWLNTQYF
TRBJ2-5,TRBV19,CASSIATGIETQYF
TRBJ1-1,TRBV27,CASSSTDRGKAFF
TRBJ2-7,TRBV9,CASSVDRGLSYEQYF
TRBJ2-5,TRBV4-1,CASSQDSGGDETQYF
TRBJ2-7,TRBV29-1,CSAQTGTYEQYF
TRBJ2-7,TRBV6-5,CASSYGLAGGYYEQYF
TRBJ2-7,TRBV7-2,CASSLGPEGGPYEQYF
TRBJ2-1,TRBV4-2,CASSQVAGGNEQFF
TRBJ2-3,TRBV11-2,CASSLDQLQRKEYF
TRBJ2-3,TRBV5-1,CASRRGDTQYF
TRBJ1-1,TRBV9,CASSAGRLNTEAFF
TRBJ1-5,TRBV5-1,CASSLDRENQPQHF
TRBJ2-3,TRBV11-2,CASSFGARDSGQYF
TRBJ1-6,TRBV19,CASRGTGSESPLHF
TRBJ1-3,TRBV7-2,CASSLGPAGSGNTIYF
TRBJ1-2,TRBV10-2,CASTRPEAGPYGYTF
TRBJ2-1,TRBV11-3,CASSLDPSVEQFF
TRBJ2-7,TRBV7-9,CASSKGYEQYF
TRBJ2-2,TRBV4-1,CASTPSSGVITGELFF
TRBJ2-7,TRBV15,CATSISGGEMWEQYF